This TCR beta chain was identified in a study of cytomegalovirus exposure and HLA in healthy donors. PCR primers comprised 60 Vbeta and 13 Jbeta primers. TCRdb's table, derived via immunoSEQ multiplex PCR, lists solely in-frame clones and lacks some. The repertoire holds approximately 190,000 clones, with roughly four fifths as singletons. The V and J ends lost 3 bases and 3 bases respectively, with 12 bases between them. Germline V gives CDR1 SGHTA, CDR2 FQGNSA. This CDR3 is built from 15 residues. Specimen: PBMCs. This receptor was identified in a young woman in good health and CMV-seronegative. The J gene is TRBJ1-5, the V gene TRBV7-2; D is unresolved. The CDR3 DNA follows: TGTGCCAGCAGCTTCCTCTTTGACTTCAATCAGCCCCAGCATTTT. Amino acids: CASSFLFDFNQPQHF.